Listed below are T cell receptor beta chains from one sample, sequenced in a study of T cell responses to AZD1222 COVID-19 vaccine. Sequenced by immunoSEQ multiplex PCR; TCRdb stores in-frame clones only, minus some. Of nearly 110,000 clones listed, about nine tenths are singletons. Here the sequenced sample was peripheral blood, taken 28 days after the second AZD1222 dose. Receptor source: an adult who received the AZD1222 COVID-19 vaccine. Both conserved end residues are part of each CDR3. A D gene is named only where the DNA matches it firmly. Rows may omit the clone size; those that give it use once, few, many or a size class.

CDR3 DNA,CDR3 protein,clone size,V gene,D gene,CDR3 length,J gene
TGTGCCAGCAGTCCCGCGACAGGGGCCTACGAGCAGTACTTC,CASSPATGAYEQYF,-,TRBV27,TRBD1,14,TRBJ2-7
TGTGCCAGCTCACCACCTGGGACAGGGAATCATGGCTACACCTTC,CASSPPGTGNHGYTF,-,TRBV18,TRBD1,15,TRBJ1-2
TGTGCCAGTAGTATAACTTCCCGAGCCAGGGTAGCCGCCGGGGAGCTGTTTTTT,CASSITSRARVAAGELFF,-,TRBV19,-,18,TRBJ2-2
TGTGCCAGCAGCTCGGTCCCCACAGATACGCAGTATTTT,CASSSVPTDTQYF,-,TRBV5-5,-,13,TRBJ2-3
TGTGCCAGTAGTATAGGGAATCAGCCCCAGCATTTT,CASSIGNQPQHF,-,TRBV19,-,12,TRBJ1-5
TGTGCCAGTAGTATTCAGGGGGCCGGTCAGCCCCAGCATTTT,CASSIQGAGQPQHF,-,TRBV19,TRBD1,14,TRBJ1-5
TGTGCCATCAGTGGAACAGGGGGAGACGGTCAGCCCCAGCATTTT,CAISGTGGDGQPQHF,once,TRBV10-3,TRBD1,15,TRBJ1-5
TGTGCCAGCAGCCAGGAGGCCGCCCCAAGCGGCTATGGCTACACCTTC,CASSQEAAPSGYGYTF,-,TRBV4-2,-,16,TRBJ1-2
TGTGCCAGCAGTGATCCGGTGGGTACAGATACGCAGTATTTT,CASSDPVGTDTQYF,-,TRBV25-1,-,14,TRBJ2-3
TGTGCCAGCAGTACTAGCGGGGCCTACGAGCAGTACTTC,CASSTSGAYEQYF,once,TRBV6-5,TRBD2,13,TRBJ2-7
TGTGCCAGCAGCCCCGAGGGGCTAGCGGGAGCCTACGAGCAGTACTTC,CASSPEGLAGAYEQYF,once,TRBV7-2,TRBD2,16,TRBJ2-7
TGTGCCAGCAGCCCTCAGACAGGAGTCATGAACACTGAAGCTTTCTTT,CASSPQTGVMNTEAFF,-,TRBV11-2,-,16,TRBJ1-1
TGTGCCAGCAGTCAAAGCCGCGGGGAGCTGTTTTTT,CASSQSRGELFF,-,TRBV6-5,-,12,TRBJ2-2
TGTGCCAGCAGTACCACTAGTTACGAGCAGTACTTC,CASSTTSYEQYF,-,TRBV28,-,12,TRBJ2-7
TGTGCCAGCAGCTTTGGGGACAGGGCCGCGGGGGAGCTGTTTTTT,CASSFGDRAAGELFF,-,TRBV11-3,TRBD1,15,TRBJ2-2
TGCGCCAGCAGCTTGGATCAGGGGACCACTGAAGCTTTCTTT,CASSLDQGTTEAFF,-,TRBV5-1,-,14,TRBJ1-1
TGTGCCATCAGTCTTCGGACGGATGACGAGCAGTACTTC,CAISLRTDDEQYF,-,TRBV10-3,-,13,TRBJ2-7
TGTGCCAGCACGATCGGGACAGCCATTAATTCACCCCTCCACTTT,CASTIGTAINSPLHF,-,TRBV6-5,TRBD1,15,TRBJ1-6
TGTGCCAGCAGTTCCGGGACTAGTAACCGCTACGAGCAGTACTTC,CASSSGTSNRYEQYF,-,TRBV6-5,TRBD2,15,TRBJ2-7
TGTGCCAGCTCACCTAGCGGGGGGCGACAGCCCCAGCATTTT,CASSPSGGRQPQHF,few,TRBV18,-,14,TRBJ1-5
TGTGCCAGCAGTGACGACTTACACAATGAGCAGTTCTTC,CASSDDLHNEQFF,-,TRBV6-4,-,13,TRBJ2-1
TGTGCCGTGGGTTTTAGCACAGATACGCAGTATTTT,CAVGFSTDTQYF,-,TRBV6-5,-,12,TRBJ2-3